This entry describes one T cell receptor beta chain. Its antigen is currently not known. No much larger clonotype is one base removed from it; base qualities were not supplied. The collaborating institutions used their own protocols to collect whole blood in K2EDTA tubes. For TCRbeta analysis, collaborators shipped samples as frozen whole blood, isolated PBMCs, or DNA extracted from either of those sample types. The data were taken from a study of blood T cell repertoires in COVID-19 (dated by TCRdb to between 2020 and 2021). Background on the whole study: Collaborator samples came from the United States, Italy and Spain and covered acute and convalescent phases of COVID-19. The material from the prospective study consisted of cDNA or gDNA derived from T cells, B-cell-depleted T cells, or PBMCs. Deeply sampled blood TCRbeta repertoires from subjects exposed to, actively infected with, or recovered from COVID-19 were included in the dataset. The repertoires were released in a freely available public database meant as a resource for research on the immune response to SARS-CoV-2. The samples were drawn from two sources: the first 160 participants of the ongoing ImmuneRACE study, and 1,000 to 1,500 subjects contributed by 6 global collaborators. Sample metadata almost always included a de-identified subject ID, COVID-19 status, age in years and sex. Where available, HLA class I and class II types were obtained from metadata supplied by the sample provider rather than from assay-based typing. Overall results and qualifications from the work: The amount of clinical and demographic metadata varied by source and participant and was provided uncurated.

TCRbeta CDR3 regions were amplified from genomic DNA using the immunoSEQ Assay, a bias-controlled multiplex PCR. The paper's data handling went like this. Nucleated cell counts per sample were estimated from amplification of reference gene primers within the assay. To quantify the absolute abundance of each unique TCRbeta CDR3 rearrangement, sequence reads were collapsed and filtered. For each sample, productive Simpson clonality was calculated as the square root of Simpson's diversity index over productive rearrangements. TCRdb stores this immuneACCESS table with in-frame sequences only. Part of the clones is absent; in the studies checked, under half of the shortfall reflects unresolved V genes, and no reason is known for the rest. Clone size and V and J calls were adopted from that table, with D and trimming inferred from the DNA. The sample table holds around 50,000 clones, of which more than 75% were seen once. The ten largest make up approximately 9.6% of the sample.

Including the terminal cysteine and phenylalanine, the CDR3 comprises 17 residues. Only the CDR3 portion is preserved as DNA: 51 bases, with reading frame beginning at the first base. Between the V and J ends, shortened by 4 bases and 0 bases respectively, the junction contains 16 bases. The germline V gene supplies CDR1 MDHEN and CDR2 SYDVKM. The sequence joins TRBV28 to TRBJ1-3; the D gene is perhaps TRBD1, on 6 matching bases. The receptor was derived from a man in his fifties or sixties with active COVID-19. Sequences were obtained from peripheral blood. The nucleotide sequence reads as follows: TGTGCCAGCAGTTCGCCGGGACAACCGAGCTCTGGAAACACCATATATTTT. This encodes CASSSPGQPSSGNTIYF. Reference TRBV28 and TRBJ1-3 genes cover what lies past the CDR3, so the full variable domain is DVKVTQSSRYLVKRTGEKVFLECVQDMDHENMFWYRQDPGLGLRLIYFSYDVKMKEKGDIPEGYSVSREKKERFSLILESASTNQTSMYLCASSSPGQPSSGNTIYFGEGSWLTVV.